These 9 T cell receptor beta chains share one sample of origin, sequenced in a study of T cells after yellow fever vaccination. In TCRdb, the 5' RACE reads were re-called with MiXCR into one record per CDR3 protein. Of about 310,000 distinct CDR3 sequences in the sample, roughly 3.5% were seen once. The sample in question was PBMCs, obtained on the day of the yellow fever booster vaccination. The receptors here all came from a man aged 18 to 35 who received the YFV17D yellow fever vaccine.

This clonotype was seen repeatedly, ten times or more. This chain uses TRBV4-2 with TRBJ1-2; D is unclear. There are 14 residues in the CDR3. V was trimmed by 3 bases and J by 8 bases, leaving 16 bases between them. The germline V gene has CDR1 LGHNA and CDR2 YNFKEQ. CDR3 loop: CASSHRDWTAGYTF. The CDR3 DNA sequence: TGTGCCAGCAGCCATCGTGACTGGACCGCCGGCTACACCTTC.

This clonotype was seen only a few times. This chain links TRBV28 with TRBJ2-3; 8 bases are shared with TRBD2. The CDR3 consists of 14 residues. Germline V gene lookup returns CDR1 MDHEN and CDR2 SYDVKM. Trimming removed 7 bases from V and 6 bases from J; junction bases left unmatched: 9. The DNA for the CDR3 is TGTGCCAGCAAGGTCCCTGGCGGGGGGGATACGCAGTATTTT. Encoded protein: CASKVPGGGDTQYF.

The rearrangement joins TRBV4-3 to TRBJ2-3; D possibly corresponds to TRBD2 (6 bases). There are 16 residues in the CDR3. Trimming shortened V by 1 base and J by 0 bases, and 11 bases separated the two germline ends. The germline CDR1 and CDR2 sequences are LGHNA and YSLEER. In DNA, the CDR3 is TGCGCCAGCAGCCAAGCGGCAGGGAGGAGCACAGATACGCAGTATTTT. Encoded protein: CASSQAAGRSTDTQYF.

This chain links TRBV7-9 with TRBJ2-7; 7 nucleotides agree with TRBD1. Germline V gene sequence: CDR1 SEHNR, CDR2 FQNEAQ (reference sequence). The CDR3 length is 13 residues. Unmatched junction bases numbered 5, after V lost 5 bases and J lost 4 bases. This CDR3 reads CASSLQQGYEQYV. CDR3 nucleotides: TGTGCCAGCAGCCTACAACAGGGGTACGAGCAGTACGTC.

This clonotype has ten or more counts. The chain combines TRBV3-1 with TRBJ2-5; no clear D. The CDR3 length is 11 residues. Trimming pared 0 bases from V and 7 bases from J, leaving 3 bases between. CDR1 LGHDT and CDR2 YNNKEL come from the germline V gene (reference sequence). For the CDR3, the DNA is TGTGCCAGCAGCCAAGAGGTGACCCAGTACTTC. Protein: CASSQEVTQYF.

This clonotype was observed a few times. The chain employs TRBV5-1 and TRBJ2-1; D unclear. The V gene lost 4 bases and the J gene lost 5 bases, with 7 bases spanning the gap. This CDR3 has 12 residues. Germline V gene lookup returns CDR1 SGHRS and CDR2 YFSETQ. CDR3 sequence: CASSPMNNEQFF. CDR3 coding DNA: TGCGCCAGCAGCCCCATGAACAATGAGCAGTTCTTC. Drawing the rest from reference TRBV5-1 and TRBJ2-1, the complete variable domain is KAGVTQTPRYLIKTRGQQVTLSCSPISGHRSVSWYQQTPGQGLQFLFEYFSETQRNKGNFPGRFSGRQFSNSRSEMNVSTLELGDSALYLCASSPMNNEQFFGPGTRLTVL.

The chain uses TRBV30 and TRBJ2-1; 10 bases align to TRBD2. V was pared by 4 bases and J by 0 bases, with 6 bases of the junction left unmatched. The CDR3 runs 16 residues. Germline assignment: CDR1 GTSNPN and CDR2 SVGIG (reference sequence). In nucleotides, the CDR3 is TGTGCCTGGATTCTAGCGGGGGCGAGCTCCTACAATGAGCAGTTCTTC. Amino acid sequence: CAWILAGASSYNEQFF.

Many counts were recorded for this clonotype. The chain couples TRBV12-3 or TRBV12-4 to TRBJ1-1; D uncertain. The V and J ends lost 8 bases and 7 bases respectively, with 17 bases between them. The length of the CDR3 is 13 residues. CDR3 DNA: TGTGCCAGCTCTCCCGGGCAGTTACGTGAAGCTTTCTTT. Its protein product is CASSPGQLREAFF.

This clonotype was observed many times. This CDR3 reads CASSSDMNTEAFF. The CDR3 DNA is TGCGCCAGCAGCTCGGATATGAACACTGAAGCTTTCTTT. The chain has TRBV5-1 and TRBJ1-1; D is ambiguous. The germline V gene encodes CDR1 SGHRS and CDR2 YFSETQ. V was pared by 3 bases and J by 0 bases, with 6 bases between. The CDR3 runs 13 residues.